This T cell receptor (beta chain) derives from a study of shared clonotypes between healthy human individuals. Division of CD4+ cells produced a CD45RA+ naive subset and a CD45RA-negative memory subset. Trimming pared 3 bases from V and 10 bases from J, leaving 10 bases between. The CDR3 extends over 11 amino acids. CDR1 and CDR2 (germline): DFQATT, SNEGSKA (reference sequence). Authors' analysis steps: ImmunoSEQ sequences covered only the junction and lacked quality scores; filtering therefore differed. Sequencing was performed with immunoSEQ multiplex PCR; in TCRdb, only in-frame clones are kept and a portion is missing. The DNA gave D and trimming, while V, J and clone size come from that table. The table shows under 1,100,000 clones, with roughly 74% occurring only once.

Sequencing was performed on memory CD4+ T cells from PBMCs. Subset denoted: CD45RA-negative fraction. The clonotype originates from a man between 18 and 29 years old in good health. Some clones in this sample may be carry-over from other donors' samples. The chain couples TRBV20-1 to TRBJ2-1; D gene unclear. CDR3 region: CSASPDYEQFF. CDR3 coding DNA: TGCAGTGCTAGCCCGGATTACGAGCAGTTCTTC.